This is a list of T cell receptor beta chains from one sample in a study of regulatory T cells in long-lasting Graves disease. TCRdb analysed the multiplex PCR reads with MiXCR anew, one entry per CDR3 protein. The sample shows some 250,000 distinct CDR3 sequences, 15% to 20% of them seen only once. The data were also submitted as part of a second study, on T cells in Graves' hyperthyroidism and ophthalmopathy.

The source material was peripheral blood mononuclear cells (PBMCs), sampled at new diagnosis, from a patient treated with antithyroid drugs. These receptors were taken from a woman aged 25 to 39 with Graves disease. The CDR3 runs from the conserved cysteine through the conserved F or W. D genes are given only for firm matches. Size tells how often a clone was seen (once, few, many) or the class of an expanded clone, and some rows leave it out.

j_gene: TRBJ1-1
v_gene: TRBV4-1
abundance: NA
d_gene: NA
CDR3aa: CASSRGGDSTEAFF
CDR3nt: TGCGCCAGCAGCCGGGGCGGGGATTCCACTGAAGCTTTCTTT

j_gene: TRBJ1-1
v_gene: TRBV3-1
abundance: NA
d_gene: NA
CDR3aa: CASKDDMNTEAFF
CDR3nt: TGTGCCAGCAAGGATGACATGAACACTGAAGCTTTCTTT

j_gene: TRBJ1-6
v_gene: TRBV20-1
abundance: many
d_gene: TRBD1
CDR3aa: CSARGWGQDNSPLHF
CDR3nt: TGCAGTGCTAGAGGGTGGGGACAGGACAATTCACCCCTCCACTTT

j_gene: TRBJ1-6
v_gene: TRBV20-1
abundance: many
d_gene: TRBD1
CDR3aa: CSARDLRGPRSYNSPLHF
CDR3nt: TGCAGTGCTAGAGATTTAAGGGGGCCCCGCTCCTATAATTCACCCCTCCACTTT

j_gene: TRBJ1-1
v_gene: TRBV29-1
abundance: many
d_gene: TRBD1
CDR3aa: CSVDPTGGGYTEAFF
CDR3nt: TGCAGCGTTGATCCCACAGGGGGAGGGTACACTGAAGCTTTCTTT

j_gene: TRBJ2-6
v_gene: TRBV9
abundance: few
d_gene: NA
CDR3aa: CASSPKPTANSGANVLTF
CDR3nt: TGTGCCAGCAGCCCCAAGCCGACAGCCAACTCTGGGGCCAACGTCCTGACTTTC

j_gene: TRBJ2-1
v_gene: TRBV6-1
abundance: many
d_gene: NA
CDR3aa: CASRRETGTYNEQFF
CDR3nt: TGTGCCAGTCGGCGGGAAACAGGCACCTACAATGAGCAGTTCTTC

j_gene: TRBJ2-5
v_gene: TRBV18
abundance: many
d_gene: NA
CDR3aa: CASSHPSVWETQYF
CDR3nt: TGTGCCAGCTCACACCCAAGCGTGTGGGAGACCCAGTACTTC

j_gene: TRBJ1-1
v_gene: TRBV3-1
abundance: many
d_gene: NA
CDR3aa: CASSQGAQLVAFF
CDR3nt: TGTGCCAGCAGCCAAGGGGCCCAGCTGGTAGCTTTCTTT

j_gene: TRBJ2-3
v_gene: TRBV9
abundance: many
d_gene: NA
CDR3aa: CASSPLPRNTDTQYF
CDR3nt: TGTGCCAGCAGCCCCCTCCCAAGGAACACAGATACGCAGTATTTT